This T cell receptor beta chain was profiled in a study of cytomegalovirus exposure and HLA in healthy donors. Primers included in the PCR were 60 Vbeta and 13 Jbeta primers. Sequencing was performed with immunoSEQ multiplex PCR; in TCRdb, only in-frame clones are kept and a portion is missing. The repertoire holds 150,000 to 200,000 clones, with approximately 71% as singletons. Notes on the study in general: In a later analysis, HLA-associated beta chains showed higher expansion and lower generation probabilities than comparable chains. Exclusion as indistinguishable affected some V segments, including TRBV6-2 and TRBV6-3. Later analysis associated a missense DCLRE1C variant with TCR beta V- and J-gene trimming.

This clone was counted only a few times. Antigen unknown. V dropped 1 base and J dropped 10 bases, with 22 bases sitting between them. CDR3 length: 16 residues. The germline CDR1 and CDR2 sequences are LGHNA and YNFKEQ. This receptor was taken from a woman aged 18-29 years in good health and CMV-seropositive. The V gene is TRBV4-2, the J gene TRBJ1-2; D is possibly TRBD1 (5 bases). Sequencing used PBMCs. The CDR3 protein is CASSQVIRGRYGVYTF. CDR3 DNA sequence: TGTGCCAGCAGCCAAGTGATTCGGGGGAGATATGGTGTCTACACCTTC.